The rows below give T cell receptor beta chains drawn from one sample of a study of lymphopenia after photon versus proton radiotherapy. TCRdb's copy holds only in-frame clones and misses some; the assay was immunoSEQ multiplex PCR. The data hold 150,000 to 200,000 clones, with more than 85% observed a single time. Sequenced here: peripheral blood, sampled from a patient treated with photon-based radiotherapy. Source of these receptors: a man aged 50 or older with gastric cancer. CDR3s include the opening cysteine and the closing phenylalanine or tryptophan.

TRBJ1-4 TRBV30 CAWSRLLWEKLFF
TRBJ2-6 TRBV19 CASSIGASNVLTF
TRBJ2-7 TRBV19 CASSAGLSYEQYF
TRBJ2-1 TRBV7-2 CASSARPGPNTISYNEQFF
TRBJ2-2 TRBV4-1 CASSQRGPGWTGELFF
TRBJ2-7 TRBV7-2 CASSGGGLGAYEQYF
TRBJ1-4 TRBV2 CASSPGQPNEKLFF
TRBJ2-2 TRBV5-6 CASSPIFSGSGTGELFF
TRBJ2-7 TRBV5-1 CASSLLGDSYEQYF
TRBJ2-3 TRBV19 CASSMSPGLADTQYF
TRBJ1-2 TRBV29-1 CSGLDGYYGYTF
TRBJ2-7 TRBV4-2 CASSPTDRGYEQYF
TRBJ2-1 TRBV2 CASAKMNSHNEQFF
TRBJ1-1 TRBV19 CASSIGGQGATEAFF
TRBJ1-1 TRBV28 CASSSAGWDGKNTEAFF
TRBJ2-1 TRBV2 CASSVGSGREQFF
TRBJ2-3 TRBV18 CASSPPLVTDTQYF
TRBJ2-3 TRBV11-2 CASSFMTSGVSTDTQYF
TRBJ2-7 TRBV5-6 CASSPTTSGSYEQYF
TRBJ2-2 TRBV4-2 CASSQSGTTFHTGELFF
TRBJ2-7 TRBV5-6 CASSLLRTGGSEQYF
TRBJ2-5 TRBV28 CASREGTGKETQYF
TRBJ2-2 TRBV4-2 CASSQAQGDTGELFF
TRBJ2-7 TRBV27 CASSSPRTGVYEQYF
TRBJ1-1 TRBV28 CASSLWGYTEAFF
TRBJ2-3 TRBV18 CASSPGTSDTQYF
TRBJ1-2 TRBV19 CASSIGGADYGYTF
TRBJ2-3 TRBV7-6 CASSLAPGQGATDTQYF
TRBJ2-3 TRBV27 CASRVTVSTDTQYF
TRBJ2-3 TRBV6-5 CASNRAGGLSDTQYF
TRBJ2-1 TRBV4-1 CASSLRGVGNEQFF
TRBJ2-5 TRBV11-2 CASSPWDYRYQETQYF
TRBJ2-5 TRBV4-1 CASSQRLGTLHKTQYF
TRBJ2-2 TRBV6-4 CASSPKNTGELFF
TRBJ1-2 TRBV25-1 CASRADRGPYGYTF
TRBJ1-2 TRBV9 CASSVTGGEGYTF
TRBJ2-2 TRBV19 CASSIRSGELFF
TRBJ1-1 TRBV5-1 CASSLTGMANTEAFF
TRBJ1-1 TRBV11-3 CASSFRDDTEAFF
TRBJ2-7 TRBV10-3 CAISESGLAGGSYEQYF
TRBJ1-5 TRBV14 CASSQEGSNQPQHF
TRBJ2-1 TRBV10-2 CASLGESNEQFF
TRBJ1-1 TRBV7-9 CASSLSGNTEAFF
TRBJ2-3 TRBV14 CASSQFTDTQYF
TRBJ2-5 TRBV18 CASSPTGAVGETQYF
TRBJ2-2 TRBV27 CASSPRRQGNGELFF
TRBJ1-2 TRBV19 CASSPDQALYGYTF
TRBJ1-3 TRBV13 CASSFRGAGNTIYF
TRBJ2-7 TRBV5-8 CASSLTGYYEQYF
TRBJ1-1 TRBV5-4 CASSGGQGLVAFF
TRBJ1-2 TRBV7-2 CASSLVEGLGYTF